This T cell receptor beta chain was retrieved from a study of control samples from healthy donors and cancer patients. Trimming took 6 bases from V and 4 from J, leaving 13 bases between them. Germline V gives CDR1 MNHNY, CDR2 SVGAGI (reference sequence). This CDR3 spans 14 amino acids. Produced via immunoSEQ multiplex PCR; TCRdb's table is partial and in-frame only. Of about 49,000 clones in the sample, more than 90% were seen once. Material for sequencing was PBMCs. The rearrangement joins TRBV6-6 to TRBJ1-3; tentative D call: TRBD1 (5 bases). This sequence was found in a man under 40 with colorectal cancer. The CDR3: CASRPARVGNTIYF. DNA for the CDR3: TGTGCCAGCAGACCAGCCAGGGTAGGAAACACCATATATTTT.